This TCR beta chain came from a study of blood T cell repertoires in COVID-19. Trimming took 5 bases from V and 9 from J, leaving 17 bases between them. CDR1 and CDR2 (germline): GTSNPN, SVGIG (reference sequence). CDR3 size: 13 residues. Authors' data handling: By means of reference gene primer amplification, nucleated cell counts were estimated. Sequencing was performed with immunoSEQ multiplex PCR; in TCRdb, only in-frame clones are kept and a portion is missing. Clone size and V and J calls were adopted from that table, with D and trimming inferred from the DNA. The table includes roughly 250,000 clones, around 85% detected once.

This clonotype was obtained from a woman in her 30s who had recovered from COVID-19. The J gene is TRBJ2-4, the V gene TRBV30, with a tentative D call TRBD2 (5 bases). Sequencing was carried out using PBMCs or T cells enriched from blood (not recorded which). CDR3 sequence: CAWGEGLEGIQYF. The CDR3 DNA follows: TGTGCCTGGGGGGAAGGCCTCGAGGGCATTCAGTACTTC.